Shown below are 11 T cell receptor beta chains from a single sample sequenced in a study of cytomegalovirus exposure and HLA in healthy donors. PCR used 60 Vbeta primers and 13 Jbeta primers. The protocol was immunoSEQ multiplex PCR, while the TCRdb copy is restricted to in-frame clones and leaves out a portion. The sample has 150,000 to 200,000 clones, 79% seen once. The sequenced sample consisted of PBMCs. All receptors derive from a woman between 50 and 59 years old in good health and CMV-seronegative.

The CDR3: CASSLGSGVLNTEAFF. The CDR3 coding sequence is TGCGCCAGCAGCTTGGGGTCAGGGGTACTGAACACTGAAGCTTTCTTT. This rearrangement joins TRBV5-1 to TRBJ1-1; a weak D match, TRBD1 (6 bases). Germline V gene lookup returns CDR1 SGHRS and CDR2 YFSETQ. Trimming stripped 0 bases from V and 0 bases from J, with 12 bases between. The CDR3 length is 16 residues.

This chain connects TRBV14 to TRBJ2-4; TRBD1 agrees at 8 bases. CDR1 is SGHDN and CDR2 is FVKESK in the germline V gene. This CDR3 region has 16 residues. Trimming took 3 bases from V and 5 from J; bases not matched to a gene: 9. The CDR3 is CASSQARGTGQNIQYF. CDR3 DNA: TGTGCCAGCAGCCAGGCTAGGGGGACAGGACAAAACATTCAGTACTTC.

This chain uses TRBV13 with TRBJ1-2, with TRBD1 matching 11 bases. The CDR3 runs to 16 residues. Unmatched junction bases numbered 11, after V lost 5 bases and J lost 6 bases. Germline CDR1 is PRHDT and CDR2 is FYEKMQ (reference sequence). The CDR3 region is CASSTRDRGKVNGYTF. DNA of the CDR3: TGTGCCAGCAGCACCAGGGACAGGGGGAAGGTGAATGGCTACACCTTC.

This clone was observed once. The chain has TRBV14 and TRBJ2-5; D is uncertain. The J call is doubtful: the DNA matches TRBJ2-7 better. Germline V gene data show CDR1 as SGHDN and CDR2 as FVKESK. CDR3 size: 12 residues. This CDR3 reads CASSQPVGEQYF. The DNA for the CDR3 is TGTGCCAGCAGCCAGCCGGTGGGCGAGCAGTACTTC.

The V gene is TRBV7-2, the J gene TRBJ2-7; 7 nucleotides agree with TRBD1. V shed 6 bases, J shed 0 bases, and the junction held 8 bases outside the gene matches. The CDR3 runs to 15 residues. The germline V gene has CDR1 SGHTA and CDR2 FQGNSA. The CDR3 DNA reads TGTGCCAGCAGACGACAGGGTTTACCCTCCTACGAGCAGTACTTC. Amino acid sequence: CASRRQGLPSYEQYF.

This rearrangement joins TRBV27 to TRBJ1-4; possibly TRBD1 for D (5 bases). V was clipped by 5 bases and J by 0 bases, with 13 bases between them. The CDR3 totals 16 residues. The germline gives CDR1 MNHEY, CDR2 SMNVEV (reference sequence). CDR3 sequence reads: CASSQGLGATNEKLFF. CDR3 DNA sequence: TGTGCCAGCAGTCAAGGGTTAGGGGCAACTAATGAAAAACTGTTTTTT. The variable domain in full, with the rest retrieved from reference TRBV27 and TRBJ1-4, is EAQVTQNPRYLITVTGKKLTVTCSQNMNHEYMSWYRQDPGLGLRQIYYSMNVEVTDKGDVPEGYKVSRKEKRNFPLILESPSPNQTSLYFCASSQGLGATNEKLFFGSGTQLSVL.

The CDR3 region is CASSIVGTPQETQYF. DNA of the CDR3: TGTGCCAGTAGTATAGTCGGGACACCTCAAGAGACCCAGTACTTC. The chain combines TRBV19 with TRBJ2-5; TRBD1 is a possible D gene (6 bases). V shed 1 base and J shed 2 bases, with 11 bases lying between them. The CDR3 spans 15 residues. Germline values: CDR1 LNHDA, CDR2 SQIVND (reference sequence).

This chain connects TRBV2 to TRBJ2-7; D is perhaps TRBD2 (5 bases). The V and J ends lost 1 base and 7 bases respectively, with 17 bases between them. CDR1 and CDR2 (germline): SNHLY, FYNNEI. This CDR3 comprises 15 residues. The CDR3 region is CASSEGPSGLGEQYF. CDR3 DNA sequence: TGTGCCAGCAGTGAAGGCCCTTCGGGGTTGGGAGAGCAGTACTTC.

The rearrangement joins TRBV30 to TRBJ1-2; no definite D call. This CDR3 has 13 amino acids. Germline V lookup: CDR1 GTSNPN, CDR2 SVGIG (reference sequence). V was shortened by 3 bases and J by 4 bases, with 12 bases between the two germline ends. The CDR3 nucleotides read TGTGCCTGGAGCTTCGGAAGGAGCTATGGCTACACCTTC. Protein: CAWSFGRSYGYTF. The variable domain in full, with the rest retrieved from reference TRBV30 and TRBJ1-2, is SQTIHQWPATLVQPVGSPLSLECTVEGTSNPNLYWYRQAAGRGLQLLFYSVGIGQISSEVPQNLSASRPQDRQFILSSKKLLLSDSGFYLCAWSFGRSYGYTFGSGTRLTVV.

This clone was observed a handful of times. The V gene is TRBV2, the J gene TRBJ1-1; unclear D gene. Germline CDR1 is SNHLY and CDR2 is FYNNEI. This CDR3 region has 13 residues. Between the trimmed V and J ends, which lost 4 bases and 1 base, there was a span of 7 bases. The CDR3 loop is CASSGARNTEAFF. CDR3 DNA: TGTGCCAGCAGTGGCGCGAGGAACACTGAAGCTTTCTTT.

J is TRBJ2-5 and V is TRBV28; possibly TRBD1 for D (6 bases). Germline V CDR1 and CDR2: MDHEN, SYDVKM. CDR3 length equals 14 residues. Trimming stripped 3 bases from V and 7 bases from J, with 15 bases between. The CDR3 sequence is CASSFDRGRGTQYF. The CDR3 nucleotides read TGTGCCAGCAGTTTTGATAGGGGGAGAGGGACCCAGTACTTC.